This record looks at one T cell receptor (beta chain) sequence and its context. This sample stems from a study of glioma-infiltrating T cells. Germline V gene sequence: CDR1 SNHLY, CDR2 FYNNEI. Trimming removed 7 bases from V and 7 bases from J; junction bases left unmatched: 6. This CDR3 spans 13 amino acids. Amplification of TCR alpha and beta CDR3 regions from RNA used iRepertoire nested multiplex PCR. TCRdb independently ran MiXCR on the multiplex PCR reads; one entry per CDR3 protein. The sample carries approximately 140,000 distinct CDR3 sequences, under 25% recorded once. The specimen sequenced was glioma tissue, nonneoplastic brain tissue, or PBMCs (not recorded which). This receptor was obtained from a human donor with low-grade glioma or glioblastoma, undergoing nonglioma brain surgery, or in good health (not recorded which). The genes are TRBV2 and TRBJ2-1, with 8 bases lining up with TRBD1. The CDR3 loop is CASNRDRTNEQFF. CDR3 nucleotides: TGTGCCAGCAACCGGGACAGGACGAATGAGCAGTTCTTC.